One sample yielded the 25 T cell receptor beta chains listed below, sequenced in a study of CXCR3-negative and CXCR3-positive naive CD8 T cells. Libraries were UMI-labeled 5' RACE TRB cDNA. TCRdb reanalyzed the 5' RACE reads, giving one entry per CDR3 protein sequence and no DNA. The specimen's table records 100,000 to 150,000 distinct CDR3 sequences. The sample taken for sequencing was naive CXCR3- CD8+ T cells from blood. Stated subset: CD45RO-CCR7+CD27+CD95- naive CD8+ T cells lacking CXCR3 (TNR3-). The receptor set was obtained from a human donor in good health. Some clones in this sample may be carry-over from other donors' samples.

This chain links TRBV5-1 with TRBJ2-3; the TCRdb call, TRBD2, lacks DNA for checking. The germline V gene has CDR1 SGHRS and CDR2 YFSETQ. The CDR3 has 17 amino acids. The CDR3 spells CASSRLGLAGATDTQYF.

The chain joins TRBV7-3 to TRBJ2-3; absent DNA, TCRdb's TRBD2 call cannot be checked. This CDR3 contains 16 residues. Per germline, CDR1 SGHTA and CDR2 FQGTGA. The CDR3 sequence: CASSGGLAGEADTQYF.

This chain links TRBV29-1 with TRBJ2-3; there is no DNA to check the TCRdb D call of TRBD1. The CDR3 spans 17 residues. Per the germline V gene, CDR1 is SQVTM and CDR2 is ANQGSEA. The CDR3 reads CSVDGQGSLTSTDTQYF.

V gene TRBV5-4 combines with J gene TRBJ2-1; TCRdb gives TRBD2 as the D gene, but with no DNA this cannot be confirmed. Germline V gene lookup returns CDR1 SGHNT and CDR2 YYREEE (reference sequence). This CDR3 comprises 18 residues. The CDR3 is CASSVILAGVLQYNEQFF.

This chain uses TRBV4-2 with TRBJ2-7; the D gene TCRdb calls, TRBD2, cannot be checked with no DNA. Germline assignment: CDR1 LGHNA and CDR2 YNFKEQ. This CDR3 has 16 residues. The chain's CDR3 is CASSQVASGGTYEQYF.

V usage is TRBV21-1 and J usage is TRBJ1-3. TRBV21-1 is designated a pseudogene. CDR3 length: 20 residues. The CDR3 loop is CASSKRGPLGQPRCGNTIYF.

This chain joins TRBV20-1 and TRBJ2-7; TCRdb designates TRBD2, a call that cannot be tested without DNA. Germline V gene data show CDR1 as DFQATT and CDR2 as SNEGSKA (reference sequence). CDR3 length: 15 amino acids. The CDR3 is CSAPGPRGEFYEQYF.

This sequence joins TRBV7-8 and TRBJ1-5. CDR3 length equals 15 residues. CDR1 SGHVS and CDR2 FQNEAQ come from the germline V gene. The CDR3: CASSLHLGSNQPQHF. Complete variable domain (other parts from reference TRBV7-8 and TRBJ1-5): GAGVSQSPRYKVAKRGQDVALRCDPISGHVSLFWYQQALGQGPEFLTYFQNEAQLDKSGLPSDRFFAERPEGSVSTLKIQRTQQEDSAVYLCASSLHLGSNQPQHFGDGTRLSIL.

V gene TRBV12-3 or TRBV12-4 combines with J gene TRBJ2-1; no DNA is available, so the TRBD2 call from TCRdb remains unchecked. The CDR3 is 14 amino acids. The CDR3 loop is CASILAGLYNEQFF.

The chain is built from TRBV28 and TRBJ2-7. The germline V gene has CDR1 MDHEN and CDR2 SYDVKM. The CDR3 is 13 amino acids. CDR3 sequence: CASRASIDYEQYF.

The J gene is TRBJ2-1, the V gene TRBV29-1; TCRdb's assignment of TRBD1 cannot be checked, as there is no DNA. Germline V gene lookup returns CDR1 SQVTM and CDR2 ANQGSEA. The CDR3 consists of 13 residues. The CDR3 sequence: CSVRWGAGNEQFF.

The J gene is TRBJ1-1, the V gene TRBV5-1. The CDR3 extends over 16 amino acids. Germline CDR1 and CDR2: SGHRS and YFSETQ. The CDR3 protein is CASSLGALGGRTEAFF.

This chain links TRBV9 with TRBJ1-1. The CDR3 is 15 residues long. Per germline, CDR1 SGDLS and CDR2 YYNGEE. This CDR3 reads CASSVAGGEDTEAFF.

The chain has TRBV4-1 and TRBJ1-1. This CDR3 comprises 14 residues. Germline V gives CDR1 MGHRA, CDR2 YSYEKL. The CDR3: CASSQSAGNTEAFF.

The CDR3 reads CASSQGRQETQYF. V is TRBV4-1 and J is TRBJ2-5. The V gene's germline CDR1 is MGHRA and CDR2 YSYEKL. The CDR3 is 13 amino acids.

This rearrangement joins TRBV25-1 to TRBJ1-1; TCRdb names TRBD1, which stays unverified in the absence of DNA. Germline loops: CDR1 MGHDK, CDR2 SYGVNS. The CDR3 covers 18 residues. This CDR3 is CASSESEPRFGRGVEAFF.

CDR3 region: CSVTGTSQYGYTF. The V and J genes are TRBV29-1 and TRBJ1-2; the D call of TRBD1 rests on TCRdb alone, since no DNA is present to check it. In germline, CDR1 is SQVTM, CDR2 ANQGSEA. The CDR3 is 13 residues long.

This CDR3 reads CSVGDRGSLNEKLFF. The genes are TRBV29-1 and TRBJ1-4; as DNA is missing, the TRBD1 call by TCRdb cannot be tested. This CDR3 comprises 15 residues. Germline CDR1 SQVTM, CDR2 ANQGSEA.

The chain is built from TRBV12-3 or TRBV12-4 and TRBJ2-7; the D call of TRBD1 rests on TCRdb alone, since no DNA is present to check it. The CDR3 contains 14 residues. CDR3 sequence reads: CASSPPNTILEQYF.

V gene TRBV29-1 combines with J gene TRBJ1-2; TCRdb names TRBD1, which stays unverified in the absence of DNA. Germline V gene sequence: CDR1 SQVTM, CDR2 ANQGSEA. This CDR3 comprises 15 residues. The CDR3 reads CSVEALIDRASGYTF.

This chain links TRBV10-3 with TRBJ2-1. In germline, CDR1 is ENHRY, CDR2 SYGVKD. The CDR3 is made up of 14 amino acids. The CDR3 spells CAISDLTGVNEQFF.

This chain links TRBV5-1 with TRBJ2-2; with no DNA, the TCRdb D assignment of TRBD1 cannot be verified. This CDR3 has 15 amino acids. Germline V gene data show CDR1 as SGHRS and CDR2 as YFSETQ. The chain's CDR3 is CASRSSGGYTGELFF.

The CDR3 sequence: CSVELKQGQRETQYF. The V and J genes are TRBV29-1 and TRBJ2-5; TCRdb names TRBD1, which stays unverified in the absence of DNA. There are 15 residues in the CDR3. Germline values: CDR1 SQVTM, CDR2 ANQGSEA.

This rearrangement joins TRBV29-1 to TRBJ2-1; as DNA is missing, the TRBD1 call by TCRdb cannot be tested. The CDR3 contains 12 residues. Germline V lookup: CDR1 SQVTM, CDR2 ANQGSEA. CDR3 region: CSVERGTKEQFF.

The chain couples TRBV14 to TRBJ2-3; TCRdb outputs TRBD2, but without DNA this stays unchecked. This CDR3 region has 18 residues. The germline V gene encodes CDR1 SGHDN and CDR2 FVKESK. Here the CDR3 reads CASSQDVLGREGQDTQYF.